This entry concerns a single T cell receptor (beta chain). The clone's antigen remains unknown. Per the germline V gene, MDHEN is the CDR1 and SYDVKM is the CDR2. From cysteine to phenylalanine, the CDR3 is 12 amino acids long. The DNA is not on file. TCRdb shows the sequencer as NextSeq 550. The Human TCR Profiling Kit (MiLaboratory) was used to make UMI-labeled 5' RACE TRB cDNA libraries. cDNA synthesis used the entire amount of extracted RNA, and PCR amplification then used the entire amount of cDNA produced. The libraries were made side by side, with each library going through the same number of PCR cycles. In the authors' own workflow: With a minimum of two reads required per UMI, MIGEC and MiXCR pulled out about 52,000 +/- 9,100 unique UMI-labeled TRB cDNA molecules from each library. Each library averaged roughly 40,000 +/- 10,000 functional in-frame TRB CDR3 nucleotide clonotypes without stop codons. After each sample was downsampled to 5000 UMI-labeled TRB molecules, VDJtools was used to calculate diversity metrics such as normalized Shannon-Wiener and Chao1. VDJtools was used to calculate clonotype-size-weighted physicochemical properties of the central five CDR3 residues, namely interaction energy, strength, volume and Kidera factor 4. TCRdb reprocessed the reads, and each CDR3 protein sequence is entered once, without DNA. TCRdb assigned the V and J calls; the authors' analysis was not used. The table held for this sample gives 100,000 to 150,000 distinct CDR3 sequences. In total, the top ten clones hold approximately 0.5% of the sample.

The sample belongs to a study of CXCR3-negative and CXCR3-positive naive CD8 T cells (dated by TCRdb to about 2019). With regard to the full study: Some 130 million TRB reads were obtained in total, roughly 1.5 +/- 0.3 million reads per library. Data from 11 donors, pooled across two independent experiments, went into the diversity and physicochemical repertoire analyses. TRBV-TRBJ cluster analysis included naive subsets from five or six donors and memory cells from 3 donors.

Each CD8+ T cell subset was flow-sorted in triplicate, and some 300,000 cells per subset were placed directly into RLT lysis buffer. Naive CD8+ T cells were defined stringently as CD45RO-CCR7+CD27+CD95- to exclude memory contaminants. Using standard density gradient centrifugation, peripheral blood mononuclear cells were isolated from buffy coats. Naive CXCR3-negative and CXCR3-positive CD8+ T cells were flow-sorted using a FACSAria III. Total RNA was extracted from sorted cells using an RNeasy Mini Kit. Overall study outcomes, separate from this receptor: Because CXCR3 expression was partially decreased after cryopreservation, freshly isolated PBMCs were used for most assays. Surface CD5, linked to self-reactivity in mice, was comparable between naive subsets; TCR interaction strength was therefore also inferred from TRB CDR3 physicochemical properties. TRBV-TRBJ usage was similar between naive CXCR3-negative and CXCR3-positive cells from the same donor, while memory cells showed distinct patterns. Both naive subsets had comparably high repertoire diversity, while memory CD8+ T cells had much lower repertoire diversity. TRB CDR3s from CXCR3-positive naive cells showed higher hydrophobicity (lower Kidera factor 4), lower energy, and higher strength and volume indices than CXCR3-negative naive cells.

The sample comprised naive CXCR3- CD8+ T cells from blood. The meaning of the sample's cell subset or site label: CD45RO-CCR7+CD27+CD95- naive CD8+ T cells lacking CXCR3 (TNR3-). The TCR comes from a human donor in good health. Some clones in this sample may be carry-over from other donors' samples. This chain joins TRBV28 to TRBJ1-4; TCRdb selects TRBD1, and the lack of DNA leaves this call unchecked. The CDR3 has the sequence CASTPGWEKLFF.